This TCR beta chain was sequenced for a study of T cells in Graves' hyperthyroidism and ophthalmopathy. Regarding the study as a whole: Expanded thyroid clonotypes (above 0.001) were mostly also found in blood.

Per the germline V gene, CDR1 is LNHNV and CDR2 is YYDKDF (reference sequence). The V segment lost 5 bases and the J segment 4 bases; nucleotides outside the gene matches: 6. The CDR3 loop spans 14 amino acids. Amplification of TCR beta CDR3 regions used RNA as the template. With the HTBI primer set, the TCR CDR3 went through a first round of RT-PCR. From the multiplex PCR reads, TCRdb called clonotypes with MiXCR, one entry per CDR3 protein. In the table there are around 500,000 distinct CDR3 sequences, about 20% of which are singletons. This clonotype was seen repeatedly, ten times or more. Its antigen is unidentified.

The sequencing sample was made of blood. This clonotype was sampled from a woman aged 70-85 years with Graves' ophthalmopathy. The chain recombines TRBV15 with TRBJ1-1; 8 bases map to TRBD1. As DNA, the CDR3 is TGTGCCACCAGCCTACGGACAGGGCCCACTGAAGCTTTCTTT. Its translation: CATSLRTGPTEAFF. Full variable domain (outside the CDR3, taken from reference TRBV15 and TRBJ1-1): DAMVIQNPRYQVTQFGKPVTLSCSQTLNHNVMYWYQQKSSQAPKLLFHYYDKDFNNEADTPDNFQSRRPNTSFCFLDIRSPGLGDTAMYLCATSLRTGPTEAFFGQGTRLTVV.